Shown below are 30 T cell receptor beta chains from a single sample sequenced in a study of OX40 agonist ivuxolimab in advanced cancers. The method was immunoSEQ multiplex PCR; TCRdb's version includes in-frame clones alone and lacks a portion of them. The table records tens of thousands of clones, roughly 87% of them present only once. Source: CD4+ or CD8+ T cells sorted from blood, taken in a trial of the OX40 agonist ivuxolimab. These receptors all stem from an adult with an advanced solid tumor such as melanoma, head and neck, liver or kidney cancer.

This chain uses TRBV5-4 with TRBJ1-6, with D possibly TRBD1 on 5 matching bases. The V and J ends lost 3 bases and 8 bases respectively, with 15 bases between them. The CDR3 runs 15 residues. Germline V gives CDR1 SGHNT, CDR2 YYREEE (reference sequence). CDR3: CASSSGRGGYSPLHF. The CDR3 DNA reads TGTGCCAGCAGCTCAGGGCGGGGGGGATATTCACCCCTCCACTTT.

The chain uses TRBV10-3 and TRBJ1-6, with D hard to call. Looked up from germline, CDR1 is ENHRY and CDR2 is SYGVKD. V lost 5 bases, J lost 7 bases, and 6 bases lay in between. This CDR3 comprises 12 residues. CDR3 coding DNA: TGTGCCATCAGTAGTACGAATTCACCCCTCCACTTT. Amino acid sequence: CAISSTNSPLHF.

V gene TRBV5-6 combines with J gene TRBJ1-3; no clear D. The germline V and J ends were trimmed by 6 bases and 3 bases, with 16 bases remaining between them. Germline V lookup: CDR1 SGHDT, CDR2 YYEEEE. The CDR3 sequence is 15 residues long. The CDR3 reads CASTGLGSLGNTIYF. For the CDR3, the DNA is TGTGCCAGCACCGGGTTGGGGAGTCTTGGAAACACCATATATTTT.

This sequence joins TRBV28 and TRBJ1-2, with 7 bases lining up with TRBD1. This CDR3 region has 16 residues. After removal of 6 bases from V and 5 bases from J, the junction contained 15 bases not matched to a gene. The germline gives CDR1 MDHEN, CDR2 SYDVKM. In DNA form, the CDR3 reads TGTGCCAGCAGCTTGGACTGGCAGGGGGTGAGGTATGGCTACACCTTC. This encodes CASSLDWQGVRYGYTF.

This clone was counted a single time. V and J are TRBV19 and TRBJ2-4; a possible D gene is TRBD2 (5 bases). This CDR3 has 14 residues. Germline V gene lookup returns CDR1 LNHDA and CDR2 SQIVND (reference sequence). V was pared by 6 bases and J by 5 bases, with 14 bases between. The DNA for the CDR3 is TGTGCCAGTAGATCGGGAACCTTTGAAAACATTCAGTACTTC. It encodes CASRSGTFENIQYF.

Comment on this clone: Its ends do not fully match the called genes, so a read error is possible. V and J are TRBV7-7 and TRBJ2-5; 9 bases match TRBD1. CDR3 length equals 14 residues. Germline V CDR1 and CDR2: SSHAT, FNYEAQ (reference sequence). As DNA, the CDR3 is TGTGCTAGCAGCTTCACAGGGGGCGCAGAGACCCAGTACTTC. Protein sequence: CASSFTGGAETQYF.

This chain connects TRBV28 to TRBJ2-5; tentative D call: TRBD1 (7 bases). The germline CDR1 and CDR2 sequences are MDHEN and SYDVKM. With 3 bases removed from V and 5 bases from J, the gap between germline ends came to 19 bases. This CDR3 region has 16 residues. This chain's CDR3 is CASSLGGTGGQETQYF. The CDR3 bases are TGTGCCAGCAGTTTGGGAGGAACCGGGGGACAGGAGACCCAGTACTTC.

Concerning this clone itself: A junction end diverges from the germline sequence, so it may reflect a read error. The chain uses TRBV7-7 and TRBJ2-2, with D uncertain. Germline-derived CDR1 and CDR2 are SSHAT and FNYEAQ (reference sequence). This CDR3 is 14 amino acids long. This chain's CDR3 is CASSMDRDTGELFF. The CDR3 DNA reads TGTGCTAGCAGCATGGATCGCGACACCGGGGAGCTGTTTTTT.

This sequence joins TRBV5-4 and TRBJ2-5; either TRBD1 or TRBD2 may supply D (6 bases each). Germline CDR1 and CDR2: SGHNT and YYREEE (reference sequence). CDR3 length: 16 residues. V gave up 0 bases and J gave up 5 bases, with 17 bases separating them. In DNA form, the CDR3 reads TGTGCCAGCAGCTTGGATCGAATGGGGGGCGTGGAGACCCAGTACTTC. Encoded protein: CASSLDRMGGVETQYF.

The J gene is TRBJ1-4, the V gene TRBV9; 8 bases align to TRBD1. Germline values: CDR1 SGDLS, CDR2 YYNGEE. The CDR3 is made up of 14 amino acids. Unmatched junction bases numbered 4, after V lost 4 bases and J lost 5 bases. The CDR3 bases are TGTGCCAGCAGCAGGGACAGGAGGAATGAAAAACTGTTTTTT. It specifies CASSRDRRNEKLFF.

The rearrangement links TRBV18 to TRBJ2-5, with D possibly called TRBD1 or TRBD2 (6 bases each). The J call is in doubt because the DNA end fits TRBJ2-7 better. CDR1 and CDR2 (germline): KGHSH, LQKENI. CDR3 length: 14 amino acids. The CDR3 is CASSPQGGFYEQYF. The CDR3 DNA reads TGTGCCAGCTCACCACAGGGGGGATTCTACGAGCAGTACTTC.

The genes are TRBV7-3 and TRBJ2-5; 8 positions agree with TRBD1. Germline CDR1 is SGHTA and CDR2 is FQGTGA. Trimming at V came to 3 bases and at J to 1 base, leaving 1 base not matched to a gene. This CDR3 has 14 amino acids. This chain's CDR3 is CASSFQGAQETQYF. The CDR3 nucleotides are TGTGCCAGCAGCTTTCAGGGGGCCCAAGAGACCCAGTACTTC.

CDR3 coding DNA: TGTGCCAGCAGGGTGGGGGGGACTATCCTCTACGAGCAGTACTTC. This codes for CASRVGGTILYEQYF. The chain employs TRBV5-6 and TRBJ2-7, with TRBD2 matching 7 bases. The CDR3 totals 15 residues. In germline, CDR1 is SGHDT, CDR2 YYEEEE. V was clipped by 5 bases and J by 3 bases; unmatched bases: 11.

V usage is TRBV28 and J usage is TRBJ1-2; D might be TRBD1 (5 bases). Germline V gene data show CDR1 as MDHEN and CDR2 as SYDVKM. Trimming shortened V by 4 bases and J by 5 bases, and 8 bases separated the two germline ends. The CDR3 covers 12 residues. CDR3: CASSSGPYGYTF. The CDR3 DNA reads as TGTGCCAGCAGTTCGGGACCATATGGCTACACCTTC.

The V gene is TRBV11-2, the J gene TRBJ2-3; the match to TRBD2 covers 8 bases. Trimming took 2 bases from V and 5 from J; bases not matched to a gene: 3. The CDR3 loop spans 14 amino acids. In germline, CDR1 is SGHAT, CDR2 FQNNGV. In DNA form, the CDR3 reads TGTGCCAGCAGCTTATCTCTAGCGGGAGATACGCAGTATTTT. Protein: CASSLSLAGDTQYF.

This chain connects TRBV27 to TRBJ1-4, with D perhaps TRBD1 (5 bases). V lost 7 bases to trimming and J lost 4 bases, with 16 bases between them. Germline V gene lookup returns CDR1 MNHEY and CDR2 SMNVEV (reference sequence). The CDR3 totals 15 residues. The CDR3 loop is CASMDRPGGNEKLFF. The CDR3 nucleotides are TGTGCCAGCATGGATAGGCCGGGGGGTAATGAAAAACTGTTTTTT.

The rearrangement joins TRBV5-1 to TRBJ2-3; tentatively, D is TRBD2 (5 bases). Germline CDR1 SGHRS, CDR2 YFSETQ. The ends were cut back, 3 bases at V and 6 bases at J, with 11 bases in the middle. The CDR3 has 13 amino acids. DNA of the CDR3: TGCGCCAGCAGCTGGAGGATGGGGGATACGCAGTATTTT. This translates into CASSWRMGDTQYF.

V usage is TRBV2 and J usage is TRBJ1-1; no firm D call. This CDR3 is built from 15 residues. Trimming removed 3 bases from V and 7 bases from J, with 18 bases in between. The germline V gene has CDR1 SNHLY and CDR2 FYNNEI. The DNA of the CDR3 is TGTGCCAGCAGTGATCGGGCCAGGCTAGTAGATGAAGCTTTCTTT. It codes for CASSDRARLVDEAFF.

This clone was observed a single time. The rearrangement uses TRBV7-2 and TRBJ2-3; tentatively, D is TRBD1 (5 bases). The CDR3 sequence is 14 residues long. Germline V gene sequence: CDR1 SGHTA, CDR2 FQGNSA. V lost 3 bases to trimming and J lost 0 bases, with 7 bases between them. The CDR3 nucleotides are TGTGCCAGCAGCTTGGGGCTTAGCACAGATACGCAGTATTTT. This translates into CASSLGLSTDTQYF.

The V gene is TRBV7-6, the J gene TRBJ2-7; D may be TRBD2 (5 bases). Germline values: CDR1 SGHVS, CDR2 FNYEAQ. The CDR3 has 15 residues. V dropped 0 bases and J dropped 3 bases, with 12 bases sitting between them. CDR3 in amino acids: CASSLAGGRGYEQYF. The CDR3 bases are TGTGCCAGCAGCTTAGCGGGTGGGAGAGGCTACGAGCAGTACTTC. Using reference TRBV7-6 and TRBJ2-7 for the parts outside the CDR3, the full variable domain is GAGVSQSPRYKVTKRGQDVALRCDPISGHVSLYWYRQALGQGPEFLTYFNYEAQQDKSGLPNDRFSAERPEGSISTLTIQRTEQRDSAMYRCASSLAGGRGYEQYFGPGTRLTVT.

This clone was observed a handful of times. The chain uses TRBV7-6 and TRBJ2-1; a weak D match, TRBD2 (6 bases). This CDR3 has 13 residues. Germline V lookup: CDR1 SGHVS, CDR2 FNYEAQ. V lost 5 bases, J lost 9 bases, and 14 bases lay in between. The CDR3 nucleotides are TGTGCCAGCAGCCCGTTTCAGGGAGGTGAGCAGTTCTTC. This codes for CASSPFQGGEQFF.

J is TRBJ2-4 and V is TRBV6-5; 11 bases map to TRBD2. From germline, CDR1 is MNHEY and CDR2 SVGAGI. J gave up 1 base and V 4 bases, and 0 bases lay outside the gene matches. CDR3 length equals 15 residues. CDR3 sequence: CASSWTSGAKNIQYF. The DNA of the CDR3 is TGTGCCAGCAGTTGGACTAGCGGGGCCAAAAACATTCAGTACTTC.

The V and J genes are TRBV19 and TRBJ1-1, with D maybe TRBD1 (5 bases). Germline CDR1 reads LNHDA; CDR2 reads SQIVND (reference sequence). The CDR3 length is 15 residues. Trimming pared 4 bases from V and 1 base from J, leaving 13 bases between. CDR3 sequence: CASSRRGGANTEAFF. CDR3 nucleotides: TGTGCCAGTAGTAGGCGCGGAGGGGCGAACACTGAAGCTTTCTTT.

V gene TRBV11-2 combines with J gene TRBJ2-5; 12 positions agree with TRBD2. The CDR3 consists of 16 residues. The V segment lost 4 bases and the J segment 5 bases; nucleotides outside the gene matches: 8. Germline CDR1 and CDR2: SGHAT and FQNNGV. The DNA of the CDR3 is TGTGCCAGCAGCTCTAGGACTAGCGGGGAGTGGGAGACCCAGTACTTC. The encoded protein is CASSSRTSGEWETQYF.

This clone was seen once. The chain recombines TRBV19 with TRBJ2-7; TRBD1 agrees at 9 bases. The CDR3 contains 15 residues. With 5 bases clipped from V and 6 bases from J, the junction kept 11 bases outside the gene matches. Looked up from germline, CDR1 is LNHDA and CDR2 is SQIVND (reference sequence). The CDR3 bases are TGTGCCAGTAGTGTTCGGGGACAGGGTATTTTCGAGCAGTACTTC. It specifies CASSVRGQGIFEQYF.

The rearrangement links TRBV19 to TRBJ2-5, with TRBD2 as a possible D gene (6 bases). V was cut by 5 bases and J by 4 bases, with 17 bases left in between. This CDR3 contains 15 residues. Germline V CDR1 and CDR2: LNHDA, SQIVND (reference sequence). The CDR3 region has the DNA TGTGCCAGTAGTGCCTACCCGGGACTGGGAGAGACCCAGTACTTC. Encoded protein: CASSAYPGLGETQYF.

For the CDR3, the DNA is TGTGCCAGCTCACCACAGGCGATGAACACTGAAGCTTTCTTT. Its translation is CASSPQAMNTEAFF. The rearrangement links TRBV18 to TRBJ1-1; unclear D gene. Trimming took 1 base from V and 0 from J, leaving 6 bases between them. The germline CDR1 and CDR2 sequences are KGHSH and LQKENI. This CDR3 is built from 14 residues.

V gene TRBV19 combines with J gene TRBJ1-1, with 7 bases identical to TRBD1. CDR3 size: 17 residues. Germline loops: CDR1 LNHDA, CDR2 SQIVND (reference sequence). V lost 3 bases, J lost 1 base, and 11 bases stayed unmatched. The DNA of the CDR3 is TGTGCCAGTAGTATCCCCGGCTTACAGGGGCCGAACACTGAAGCTTTCTTT. Encoded protein: CASSIPGLQGPNTEAFF.

The chain uses TRBV6-5 and TRBJ2-7; 8 bases align to TRBD1. The V segment lost 5 bases and the J segment 6 bases; nucleotides outside the gene matches: 9. Germline assignment: CDR1 MNHEY and CDR2 SVGAGI. The CDR3 has 14 amino acids. This chain's CDR3 is CASSPDRGLGEQYF. The CDR3 DNA is TGTGCCAGCAGTCCAGACAGGGGATTGGGCGAGCAGTACTTC.

The gene calls are TRBV5-5 and TRBJ2-4; D is ambiguous. The CDR3 sequence is 15 residues long. Trimming cost V 0 bases and J 4 bases, with 11 bases left between them. Germline V lookup: CDR1 SGHKS, CDR2 YYEKEE (reference sequence). DNA of the CDR3: TGTGCCAGCAGCTTGGTTAGGGATCCGAAAAACATTCAGTACTTC. Its protein product is CASSLVRDPKNIQYF.